The 30 T cell receptor beta chains below were found in one sample sequenced in a study of shared clonotypes between healthy human individuals. Assay used: immunoSEQ multiplex PCR; TCRdb lists only in-frame clones, some missing. Of about 2.4 million clones in the sample, 90% to 95% were seen once. Sequencing input: naive CD4+ T cells sorted from blood. Subset denoted: CD45RA+ positively selected. The origin of the receptors is a man younger than 35 in good health.

The chain carries TRBV2 and TRBJ1-1; D is uncertain. Per germline, CDR1 SNHLY and CDR2 FYNNEI. With 4 bases removed from V and 1 base from J, the gap between germline ends came to 13 bases. The CDR3 runs to 15 residues. The CDR3 bases are TGTGCCAGCAGTGCCCAGACGGTCTCGAACACTGAAGCTTTCTTT. Its protein is CASSAQTVSNTEAFF.

This rearrangement joins TRBV5-1 to TRBJ2-3, with a tentative D call TRBD1 (5 bases). Trimming removed 1 base from V and 3 bases from J, with 12 bases in between. The CDR3 covers 15 residues. CDR1 and CDR2 from the germline V gene are SGHRS and YFSETQ. CDR3 protein: CASSLPRRTTDTQYF. The CDR3 DNA sequence: TGCGCCAGCAGCTTGCCTAGAAGGACAACAGATACGCAGTATTTT.

This chain connects TRBV9 to TRBJ1-4; 9 positions agree with TRBD1. The CDR3 totals 15 residues. The trim removed 4 bases at V and 5 bases at J, leaving 6 bases unmatched. Germline V gene lookup returns CDR1 SGDLS and CDR2 YYNGEE. The CDR3 coding sequence is TGTGCCAGCAGCCCCCGACAGGGGGGGAATGAAAAACTGTTTTTT. It is translated as CASSPRQGGNEKLFF.

This chain links TRBV9 with TRBJ2-2, with no clear D. The CDR3 extends over 16 amino acids. Germline-derived CDR1 and CDR2 are SGDLS and YYNGEE. V lost 0 bases and J 5 bases, leaving 14 bases between the germline ends. This CDR3 is CASSVASGQKTGELFF. The CDR3, as DNA: TGTGCCAGCAGCGTAGCGTCTGGGCAAAAAACCGGGGAGCTGTTTTTT.

The genes are TRBV5-1 and TRBJ2-7; D not resolved. The V gene's germline CDR1 is SGHRS and CDR2 YFSETQ. V gave up 0 bases and J gave up 2 bases, with 6 bases separating them. This CDR3 is built from 13 residues. CDR3 loop: CASSLGNTYEQYF. The CDR3 coding sequence is TGCGCCAGCAGCTTGGGGAACACCTACGAGCAGTACTTC.

The chain joins TRBV5-4 to TRBJ2-4; D may be TRBD2 (5 bases). Germline-derived CDR1 and CDR2 are SGHNT and YYREEE (reference sequence). The CDR3 covers 15 residues. V was pared by 0 bases and J by 2 bases, with 9 bases between. Written as DNA, the CDR3 is TGTGCCAGCAGCTTGGAAGGAGGTTCCAAAAACATTCAGTACTTC. This translates into CASSLEGGSKNIQYF.

This chain uses TRBV28 with TRBJ2-7; tentatively, D is TRBD1 or TRBD2 (5 bases each). Per germline, CDR1 MDHEN and CDR2 SYDVKM. Trimming removed 3 bases from V and 5 bases from J, with 11 bases in between. The CDR3 has 13 residues. The CDR3 protein is CASSFRGMDEQYF. The CDR3 DNA follows: TGTGCCAGCAGTTTTCGGGGCATGGACGAGCAGTACTTC.

The chain recombines TRBV5-8 with TRBJ1-1; D unclear. Deletions cut 0 bases from V and 8 bases from J, with 8 bases between. The germline V gene encodes CDR1 SGHTS and CDR2 YDEGEE. The CDR3 is made up of 12 amino acids. The CDR3, as DNA: TGTGCCAGCAGCTTGGGAACTTGGGAAGCTTTCTTT. Encoded protein: CASSLGTWEAFF.

CDR3 in DNA: TGTGCCAGCAGTTACCTGGCGGGAGACTACGAGCAGTACTTC. Protein: CASSYLAGDYEQYF. This chain links TRBV6-6 with TRBJ2-7; 7 bases fit TRBD2. The CDR3 has 14 amino acids. CDR1 and CDR2 from the germline V gene are MNHNY and SVGAGI (reference sequence). J gave up 3 bases and V 2 bases, and 4 bases lay outside the gene matches.

The chain is built from TRBV4-1 and TRBJ2-4, with 8 bases fitting TRBD2. Germline-derived CDR1 and CDR2 are MGHRA and YSYEKL. The J segment lost 2 bases and the V segment lost 3 bases, leaving 3 bases of the junction unmatched. This CDR3 spans 15 amino acids. CDR3 sequence (DNA): TGCGCCAGCAGCCAGTGGACTAGCCCCAAAAACATTCAGTACTTC. Translation gives CASSQWTSPKNIQYF.

The CDR3 reads CASSFGQGWYGYTF. CDR3 coding DNA: TGTGCCAGCAGCTTCGGACAGGGATGGTATGGCTACACCTTC. The V and J genes are TRBV5-6 and TRBJ1-2; TRBD1 aligns across 8 bases. The CDR3 is 14 amino acids. From germline, CDR1 is SGHDT and CDR2 YYEEEE. J lost 5 bases, V lost 2 bases, and 5 bases had no gene match.

The chain is built from TRBV2 and TRBJ1-1; 8 nucleotides line up with TRBD1. The CDR3 is made up of 15 amino acids. V shed 6 bases, J shed 4 bases, and the junction held 10 bases outside the gene matches. CDR1 SNHLY and CDR2 FYNNEI come from the germline V gene. The CDR3, as DNA: TGTGCCAGCAGGGCACTAGACAGGGGCGCCACTGAAGCTTTCTTT. Protein product: CASRALDRGATEAFF.

V and J are TRBV7-2 and TRBJ2-3; 16 nucleotides align to TRBD2. The CDR3 runs to 20 residues. CDR1 is SGHTA, CDR2 FQGNSA, per germline. V lost 0 bases and J lost 3; bases outside the gene matches: 9. This CDR3 is CASSLAGTSGRAWATDTQYF. The CDR3 DNA reads as TGTGCCAGCAGCTTAGCCGGGACTAGCGGGAGGGCGTGGGCTACAGATACGCAGTATTTT.

For this clone: Within the sample, other DNA sequences also encode this same CDR3. This rearrangement joins TRBV7-2 to TRBJ1-1, with D maybe TRBD1 (5 bases). The CDR3 has 14 residues. Trimming cost V 1 base and J 1 base, with 7 bases left between them. The V gene's germline CDR1 is SGHTA and CDR2 FQGNSA. CDR3 nucleotide sequence: TGTGCCAGCAGCTTAGAAAGGGGGAACACTGAAGCTTTCTTT. This translates into CASSLERGNTEAFF.

This chain joins TRBV19 and TRBJ2-7; maybe TRBD2 (5 bases). This CDR3 comprises 15 residues. Germline loops: CDR1 LNHDA, CDR2 SQIVND (reference sequence). Between the trimmed V and J ends, which lost 0 bases and 2 bases, there was a span of 11 bases. CDR3 protein: CASSIDHGGAYEQYF. CDR3 nucleotides: TGTGCCAGTAGTATAGATCACGGAGGCGCCTACGAGCAGTACTTC.

The chain combines TRBV6-1 with TRBJ1-5; perhaps TRBD1 as D (6 bases). V shed 4 bases and J shed 0 bases, with 13 bases lying between them. CDR3 length: 16 amino acids. Looked up from germline, CDR1 is MNHNS and CDR2 is SASEGT. CDR3 bases: TGTGCCAGCAGTGGGGGGGGGCCAAATAGCAATCAGCCCCAGCATTTT. Protein sequence: CASSGGGPNSNQPQHF.

The chain joins TRBV29-1 to TRBJ2-5, with TRBD2 identical over 7 bases. The V gene end was trimmed by 6 bases and the J gene end by 5 bases; junction bases not matched to a gene: 6. Germline V gives CDR1 SQVTM, CDR2 ANQGSEA. The CDR3 runs 12 residues. CDR3 coding DNA: TGCAGCGTGGCGACTAGCTCCGAGACCCAGTACTTC. It translates to CSVATSSETQYF.

The genes are TRBV5-4 and TRBJ1-2, with 7 bases matching TRBD1. With V trimmed by 4 bases and J by 2 bases, 5 bases remained unmatched. Germline V gene lookup returns CDR1 SGHNT and CDR2 YYREEE (reference sequence). The CDR3 is 14 residues long. The DNA of the CDR3 is TGTGCCAGCAGCAGACAGGGTGGGAACTATGGCTACACCTTC. It translates to CASSRQGGNYGYTF.

The rearrangement uses TRBV18 and TRBJ2-2; no definite D call. The germline V and J ends were trimmed by 5 bases and 0 bases, with 4 bases remaining between them. The CDR3 spans 13 residues. From germline, CDR1 is KGHSH and CDR2 LQKENI. The CDR3 region is CASSNSNTGELFF. The DNA for the CDR3 is TGTGCCAGCTCAAATTCGAACACCGGGGAGCTGTTTTTT.

The V gene is TRBV5-1, the J gene TRBJ2-1; D perhaps matches TRBD2 (5 bases). CDR1 is SGHRS and CDR2 is YFSETQ in the germline V gene. Trimming removed 2 bases from V and 13 bases from J, with 16 bases in between. There are 13 residues in the CDR3. The CDR3, as DNA: TGCGCCAGCAGCTTTCCCTCTGGACTGGAACAGTTCTTC. It translates to CASSFPSGLEQFF.

This chain connects TRBV27 to TRBJ2-1; possibly TRBD1 for D (5 bases). Germline V CDR1 and CDR2: MNHEY, SMNVEV (reference sequence). This CDR3 has 13 residues. The V gene lost 2 bases and the J gene lost 8 bases, with 10 bases spanning the gap. The CDR3 DNA follows: TGTGCCAGCAGTTTAACTCAAGGGGATGAGCAGTTCTTC. Its protein product is CASSLTQGDEQFF.

This chain links TRBV7-8 with TRBJ2-1, with TRBD2 matching 16 bases. The trim removed 0 bases at V and 4 bases at J, leaving 9 bases unmatched. Germline values: CDR1 SGHVS, CDR2 FQNEAQ. There are 20 residues in the CDR3. CDR3 amino acids: CASSLAGTSGRGLWYNEQFF. DNA for the CDR3: TGTGCCAGCAGCTTAGCGGGGACTAGCGGGAGGGGTCTCTGGTACAATGAGCAGTTCTTC.

The table lists this clone with a few counts. V and J are TRBV7-9 and TRBJ1-5, with D hard to call. The germline V gene has CDR1 SEHNR and CDR2 FQNEAQ (reference sequence). V lost 4 bases and J lost 0, with 7 bases in between. This CDR3 region has 14 residues. CDR3 amino acids: CASSSPYSNQPQHF. Written as DNA, the CDR3 is TGTGCCAGCAGCTCCCCGTATAGCAATCAGCCCCAGCATTTT.

CDR3 DNA: TGCGCCAGCAGCTTTCTCCGGGACAGGGGTGCCCAAGAGACCCAGTACTTC. Protein sequence: CASSFLRDRGAQETQYF. The chain is built from TRBV5-1 and TRBJ2-5, with 10 nucleotides matching TRBD1. The CDR3 length is 17 residues. Germline loops: CDR1 SGHRS, CDR2 YFSETQ. Germline trimming cut 2 bases from V and 1 base from J; bases unmatched to any gene: 8. Supplemented by reference TRBV5-1 and TRBJ2-5, the full variable domain reads KAGVTQTPRYLIKTRGQQVTLSCSPISGHRSVSWYQQTPGQGLQFLFEYFSETQRNKGNFPGRFSGRQFSNSRSEMNVSTLELGDSALYLCASSFLRDRGAQETQYFGPGTRLLVL.

The V call is TRBV7-8, the J call TRBJ1-4; the D gene is possibly TRBD1 (5 bases). The CDR3 loop spans 15 amino acids. Looked up from germline, CDR1 is SGHVS and CDR2 is FQNEAQ. The ends were cut back, 3 bases at V and 10 bases at J, with 18 bases in the middle. This CDR3 is CASSLGGILARKLFF. CDR3 nucleotide sequence: TGTGCCAGCAGCTTGGGGGGGATCTTGGCGAGAAAACTGTTTTTT.

Written as DNA, the CDR3 is TGTGCCAGTTGGGGCGGTTGGGGGAACAATCAGCCCCAGCATTTT. This sequence encodes CASWGGWGNNQPQHF. J is TRBJ1-5 and V is TRBV19, with D maybe TRBD1 (5 bases). Trimming took 8 bases from V and 3 from J, leaving 17 bases between them. CDR3 length: 15 amino acids. CDR1 is LNHDA and CDR2 is SQIVND in the germline V gene (reference sequence).

This clone was counted once. The chain has TRBV30 and TRBJ1-6; D remains ambiguous. Germline loops: CDR1 GTSNPN, CDR2 SVGIG (reference sequence). Trimming left V 3 bases short and J 10 bases short, with 10 bases between. This CDR3 has 12 residues. The CDR3 region has the DNA TGTGCCTGGAGGGCGCCGGGGTCACCCCTCCACTTT. Its protein product is CAWRAPGSPLHF.

This sequence joins TRBV4-2 and TRBJ2-1, with 9 bases lining up with TRBD2. With V trimmed by 4 bases and J by 7 bases, 11 bases remained unmatched. The CDR3 spans 16 residues. Germline V CDR1 and CDR2: LGHNA, YNFKEQ. DNA of the CDR3: TGTGCCAGCAGCCCCCTAGGGCGGGGGGGCCTTAATGAGCAGTTCTTC. Translation gives CASSPLGRGGLNEQFF.

This clone has only one observation. The chain joins TRBV2 to TRBJ2-7; 8 nucleotides line up with TRBD2. CDR1 is SNHLY and CDR2 is FYNNEI in the germline V gene. The CDR3 runs 14 residues. The V gene end was trimmed by 8 bases and the J gene end by 1 base; junction bases not matched to a gene: 7. The CDR3 bases are TGTGCCAGCGGAGAGCGGGGGCAATCCTACGAGCAGTACTTC. The encoded protein is CASGERGQSYEQYF.

The chain links TRBV28 to TRBJ2-4, with 7 bases that match TRBD2. The junction had 5 bases not matched to a gene; V was cut back by 3 bases and J by 3 bases. Germline V gene sequence: CDR1 MDHEN, CDR2 SYDVKM. The CDR3 is 15 residues long. The CDR3 bases are TGTGCCAGCAGTTTGGGAGGGCCTGGCAAAAACATTCAGTACTTC. This codes for CASSLGGPGKNIQYF.